These T cell receptor beta chains were read from a single sample in a study of immune heterogeneity within non-small cell lung tumors. TCRdb passed the multiplex PCR reads through MiXCR, listing each CDR3 protein once. The sample lists 13,000 or so distinct CDR3 sequences, around a quarter seen once, with around an eighth in the top ten. The sample taken for sequencing was lung tumor tissue. These receptors were collected from a man in his fifties with non-small cell lung cancer. CDR3s include the opening cysteine and the closing phenylalanine or tryptophan. Each record gives: CDR3 length, V gene, J gene, clone size, D gene, CDR3 DNA, CDR3 protein. A D gene is named only where the DNA matches it firmly. Expanded clones get a size class; other rows say once, few or many, or leave the size out.

16	TRBV20-1	TRBJ2-3	medium-sized	.	TGCAGTGCTAGACTACTTCGGACTACCCCCGCAGATACGCAGTATTTT	CSARLLRTTPADTQYF
15	TRBV7-8	TRBJ2-1	medium-sized	TRBD1	TGTGCCAGCAGCTTACGACAGGGTGCCTACAATGAGCAGTTCTTC	CASSLRQGAYNEQFF
13	TRBV3-1	TRBJ2-7	.	.	TGTGCCAGCAGCCCGGGGACACCCTACGAGCAGTACTTC	CASSPGTPYEQYF
15	TRBV7-8	TRBJ2-2	many	.	TGTGCCAGCAGCTTAGCCCCCCCCAGGTATAAGGAGCTGTTTTTT	CASSLAPPRYKELFF
17	TRBV28	TRBJ2-3	many	TRBD1	TGTGCCAGCAGTTTGGGGACAGGTCTTGTTGGCACAGATACGCAGTATTTT	CASSLGTGLVGTDTQYF
15	TRBV3-1	TRBJ2-4	.	TRBD2	TGTGCCAGCAGCCGAGCGGGACTTACCAAAAACATTCAGTACTTC	CASSRAGLTKNIQYF
11	TRBV12-3/TRBV12-4	TRBJ1-4	many	.	TGTGCCAGCAGTTTAAGCTGGGAACTGTTTTTT	CASSLSWELFF
14	TRBV20-1	TRBJ1-6	many	.	TGCAGTGCTAGAGCAGGGACAAAAAATTCACCCCTCCACTTT	CSARAGTKNSPLHF
15	TRBV6-5	TRBJ2-2	many	TRBD1	TGTGCCAGCAGTTACGGGACAGGTCTCACCGGGGAGCTGTTTTTT	CASSYGTGLTGELFF
13	TRBV5-1	TRBJ1-1	few	TRBD1	TGCGCCAGCAGAGTCGACAGGGTCGGTGAAGCTTTCTTT	CASRVDRVGEAFF
18	TRBV5-1	TRBJ2-2	.	.	TGCGCCTGCAGCTTGGGGCAGGGAGGCCTTAGGTACACCGGGGAGCTGTTTTTT	CACSLGQGGLRYTGELFF
16	TRBV20-1	TRBJ2-2	many	.	TGCAGTGCTAGAAGATCGGGACCTAAGAACACCGGGGAGCTGTTTTTT	CSARRSGPKNTGELFF
14	TRBV20-1	TRBJ2-5	.	TRBD1	TGCAGCTCAAGGGGGACAGGGGGCCCAGAGACCCAGTACTTC	CSSRGTGGPETQYF
12	TRBV20-1	TRBJ2-5	many	TRBD1	TGCAGCCCGGGACAGGGAGGAGAGACCCAGTACTTC	CSPGQGGETQYF
13	TRBV27	TRBJ2-1	many	TRBD2	TGTGCCAGCAGACTAGCGGGCCCCAATGAGCAGTTCTTC	CASRLAGPNEQFF
16	TRBV7-2	TRBJ2-2	medium-sized	.	TGTGCCAGCAGCTTAAGGTCGCAGGGGGGCACCGGGGAGCTGTTTTTT	CASSLRSQGGTGELFF
16	TRBV5-1	TRBJ2-4	.	TRBD2	TGCGCCAACAGACCGACTAGCGGGGTTGGCAAAAACATTCAGTACTTC	CANRPTSGVGKNIQYF
17	TRBV5-1	TRBJ2-1	many	TRBD2	TGCGCCAGCAGCTTGGCCATAGCGGGAGGGCCGTCTAATGAGCAGTTCTTC	CASSLAIAGGPSNEQFF
14	TRBV24-1	TRBJ2-5	many	.	TGTGCCACCAGTGACTCAGGGGTCCAAGAGACCCAGTACTTC	CATSDSGVQETQYF
14	TRBV20-1	TRBJ2-7	many	.	TGCAGTGCTAGAGTGACGGGAAGTGGCTACGAGCAGTACTTC	CSARVTGSGYEQYF
16	TRBV20-1	TRBJ1-1	many	TRBD1	TGCAGTGCTCCCGACTTAAACAGGGGCTCGGGCACTGAAGCTTTCTTT	CSAPDLNRGSGTEAFF
13	TRBV2	TRBJ1-1	medium-sized	.	TGTGCCAGCAGGTCGGACCATAACACTGAAGCTTTCTTT	CASRSDHNTEAFF
16	TRBV24-1	TRBJ2-5	few	TRBD1	TGTGCCACCAGTGAAGGACAGGGGGCGCGTCAAGAGACCCAGTACTTC	CATSEGQGARQETQYF
13	TRBV29-1	TRBJ1-1	.	.	TGCAGCGCGAGACCCGGGACATGGATTGAAGCTTTCTTT	CSARPGTWIEAFF
12	TRBV6-1	TRBJ2-1	many	.	TGTGCCAGCAGTTACAGGCAGAATGAGCAGTTCTTC	CASSYRQNEQFF
12	TRBV12-3/TRBV12-4	TRBJ1-4	medium-sized	.	TGTGCCAGCAGTTCGATCCCTGAAAAACTGTTTTTT	CASSSIPEKLFF
15	TRBV20-1	TRBJ2-5	few	.	TGCAGTGCTAGAGATCCCCGCAGGTCCTCGGGGACCCAGTACTTC	CSARDPRRSSGTQYF
15	TRBV20-1	TRBJ2-7	many	TRBD1	TGCAGTGCTAGATCCGAGACAGGGTTTGTTCCGGAGCAGTACTTC	CSARSETGFVPEQYF
15	TRBV5-1	TRBJ2-3	many	.	TGCGCCAGCAGCTTGGCCGGGGTCCACACAGATACGCAGTATTTT	CASSLAGVHTDTQYF
15	TRBV7-2	TRBJ1-3	many	.	TGTGCCAGCAGCCTAAGGGCAGGACAAGGAAACACCATATATTTT	CASSLRAGQGNTIYF
15	TRBV6-8	TRBJ2-2	many	.	TGTGCCAGTCCGGAGGGGGGGGCGAACACCGGGGAGCTGTTTTTT	CASPEGGANTGELFF
12	TRBV5-6	TRBJ1-6	many	.	TGTGCCAGCAGCTTGGAAAATTCACCCCTCCACTTT	CASSLENSPLHF
13	TRBV11-1	TRBJ2-7	many	TRBD2	TGTGCCAGCAGCGCCGGGACTAGCTACGAGCAGTACTTC	CASSAGTSYEQYF
14	TRBV12-3/TRBV12-4	TRBJ2-5	few	TRBD2	TGTGCCACGCAAGGGGTAGCGGGAGGGGAGACCCAGTACTTC	CATQGVAGGETQYF
11	TRBV4-1	TRBJ2-1	many	.	TGCGCCAGCGGGATGGTTAATGAGCAGTTCTTC	CASGMVNEQFF
14	TRBV20-1	TRBJ1-1	.	.	TGCAGTGCCCCGGAACTGGCAGGAGGGACTGAAGCTTTCTTT	CSAPELAGGTEAFF
14	TRBV7-8	TRBJ1-1	many	.	TGTGCCAGCAGCTTGGAGGAAAAGAACACTGAAGCTTTCTTT	CASSLEEKNTEAFF
15	TRBV18	TRBJ1-4	many	.	TGTGCCAGCTCACCCTCCGGCCTAACTAATGAAAAACTGTTTTTT	CASSPSGLTNEKLFF
19	TRBV9	TRBJ2-2	.	TRBD2	TGTGCCAGCAGCCCACGAGCCTGGTTAGGAGCGGGAGAGGTCGGGGAGCTGTTTTTT	CASSPRAWLGAGEVGELFF
14	TRBV30	TRBJ1-5	medium-sized	.	TGTGCCTGGAGTTTCAGGACTCCCAATCAGCCCCAGCATTTT	CAWSFRTPNQPQHF
16	TRBV7-2	TRBJ2-2	medium-sized	TRBD2	TGTGCCAGCAGCCCGCGGGGGGGGGCGAACACCGGGGAGCTGTTTTTT	CASSPRGGANTGELFF
14	TRBV7-6	TRBJ1-6	many	.	TGTGCCAGCAGCTTGTCCAGTGTGGATTCACCCCTCCACTTT	CASSLSSVDSPLHF